These T cell receptor beta chains were read from a single sample in a study of T-cell memory formation after mild COVID-19. TCRdb recomputed calls from the 5' RACE reads with MiXCR, one row per CDR3 protein. The sample has about 250,000 distinct CDR3 sequences, under 20% seen once. What was sequenced was PBMCs or a T cell subset sorted from them (not recorded which). Every receptor here comes from a man younger than 35 who had mild COVID-19 (a few samples of this study predate the infection). Cell type and time point are not known. CDR3s leave out the opening cysteine and the closing phenylalanine or tryptophan. Size values are once, few and many counts, or a class for expanded clones, and some rows have none.

-	TRBV9	TRBJ2-1	ASSVQGLSSNEQF
few	TRBV4-2	TRBJ2-1	ASSQAVASGGLSSYNEQF
few	TRBV9	TRBJ2-5	ASSVPGGPQETQY
few	TRBV7-9	TRBJ1-5	ASSFGTGIRGHQPQH
few	TRBV12-3/TRBV12-4	TRBJ1-2	ASTAGGDSAYYGYT
-	TRBV12-3/TRBV12-4	TRBJ1-6	ASSRGGRNSPLH
-	TRBV13	TRBJ1-1	ASSPGGEGDTEAF
-	TRBV5-1	TRBJ1-6	ASSPDRANSPLH
-	TRBV4-2	TRBJ2-7	ASSQDLAPGYEQY
few	TRBV6-5	TRBJ2-1	ASSYSSDYNEQF
many	TRBV7-2	TRBJ2-1	ASSPRPGLEGF
few	TRBV6-2/TRBV6-3	TRBJ1-1	ASWVGGTVTEAF
few	TRBV6-2/TRBV6-3	TRBJ1-5	ASSFRDGNQPQH
-	TRBV9	TRBJ2-1	ASSVLTSGSGEQF
few	TRBV29-1	TRBJ1-2	SVEDSGGYT
-	TRBV5-1	TRBJ2-5	ASSLAGGREETQY
-	TRBV4-1	TRBJ1-5	ASSRTLDQPQH
-	TRBV20-1	TRBJ2-3	SADRGRDADTQY
few	TRBV15	TRBJ1-6	ATSRAQGYNSPLH
few	TRBV7-8	TRBJ2-1	ASSVEGLVLSNEQF
few	TRBV20-1	TRBJ2-3	SARASSTDTQY
-	TRBV20-1	TRBJ1-2	SAKEQGGGYGYT
-	TRBV5-1	TRBJ1-1	ASSLDGSTEAF
few	TRBV6-5	TRBJ2-7	ASSEPGQGFYEQY
-	TRBV5-5	TRBJ1-1	ASIPWWGAPLNTEAF
few	TRBV7-7	TRBJ2-3	ASSPASSTDTQY
-	TRBV5-5	TRBJ2-2	ASSKPKGAGELF
-	TRBV7-9	TRBJ2-1	ASSLAGVGHGQF
few	TRBV9	TRBJ1-2	ASSPWTVANYGYT
-	TRBV9	TRBJ1-5	ASSQADIYQPQH
-	TRBV7-2	TRBJ2-5	ASRARLAGAETQY
-	TRBV20-1	TRBJ2-3	SADEERSTDTQY
few	TRBV6-2/TRBV6-3	TRBJ1-5	ASTGFSSNQPQH
few	TRBV7-6	TRBJ2-1	ASSLGGHDFQF
-	TRBV2	TRBJ2-3	ASTIPEGGPTDTQY
many	TRBV29-1	TRBJ1-1	SAAQGTNTEAF
few	TRBV6-2/TRBV6-3	TRBJ2-5	ASSWGSGYQETQY
-	TRBV5-8	TRBJ1-1	ASSLAPGHSSVTEAF
-	TRBV6-1	TRBJ1-1	ASSELQNTEAF
-	TRBV20-1	TRBJ1-6	SASPAGASNSPLH
many	TRBV6-5	TRBJ2-6	ASSDGANVLT
many	TRBV5-1	TRBJ1-1	ASSLFGENTEAF
few	TRBV7-9	TRBJ2-1	ASSLGLANEQF
few	TRBV7-2	TRBJ2-1	AGSGPQAEQF
few	TRBV3-1	TRBJ2-5	ASSLVGGPMVETQY
-	TRBV11-2	TRBJ1-1	ASSPLREQKAF
-	TRBV2	TRBJ2-2	ASSPTPAGELF
few	TRBV4-1	TRBJ1-4	ASSRGETNEKLF
-	TRBV7-3	TRBJ2-7	ASSPDGYSDYEQY
few	TRBV20-1	TRBJ2-1	SARGLAGTEQF